This T cell receptor beta chain emerged from a study of shared clonotypes between healthy human individuals. Study-wide background: A donor's plate count was three for CD4 naive and three for CD4 memory; CD8 naive had two and CD8 memory one. Findings of the study overall: Sharing across four donors was highest in naive CD4 (about 5%) and lowest in memory CD8 (around 0.4%). Donors were few, which limited the genetic and exposure-history diversity represented. Only blood samples were collected, and tissue repertoires likely differ.

To note about this clone: The target antigen is unknown.

Germline V gives CDR1 MNHEY, CDR2 SVGAGI. CDR3 length equals 11 residues. V lost 10 bases to trimming and J lost 5 bases, with 10 bases between them. The assay was immunoSEQ multiplex PCR, and TCRdb's table has in-frame clones only and misses some. The table records just over 2,000,000 clones, roughly 94% of them present only once. Sequenced: naive CD4+ T cells sorted from blood. Sample subset: CD45RA+ positively selected. The chain carries TRBV6-5 and TRBJ2-3; D is perhaps TRBD2 (5 bases). This sequence was found in a man younger than 35 in good health. In DNA form, the CDR3 reads TGTGCCACGGAACGGGGAGATACGCAGTATTTT. The encoded protein is CATERGDTQYF.